The entry below describes one T cell receptor (beta chain). Its antigen is undetermined. This entry belongs to a study of shared clonotypes between healthy human individuals. Findings and limits, study-wide: Non-shared clonotypes had lower generation probabilities than clonotypes shared by all four sorted-subset donors.

Clones were read by immunoSEQ multiplex PCR, and TCRdb kept only the in-frame ones, dropping some. The table has nearly 1 million clones, around 80% seen once. Trimming shortened V by 0 bases and J by 5 bases, and 13 bases separated the two germline ends. Germline V gene lookup returns CDR1 GTSNPN and CDR2 SVGIG (reference sequence). The CDR3 loop spans 14 amino acids. Specimen: memory CD4+ T cells sorted from blood. Subset here: CD45RA-negative fraction. The rearrangement uses TRBV30 and TRBJ2-5; a weak D match, TRBD1 (5 bases). This clonotype originated in a man aged 18 to 30 in good health. The CDR3 DNA reads as TGTGCCTGGAGTGTTGGGGCTAGTGGGGAGACCCAGTACTTC. Its translation is CAWSVGASGETQYF.